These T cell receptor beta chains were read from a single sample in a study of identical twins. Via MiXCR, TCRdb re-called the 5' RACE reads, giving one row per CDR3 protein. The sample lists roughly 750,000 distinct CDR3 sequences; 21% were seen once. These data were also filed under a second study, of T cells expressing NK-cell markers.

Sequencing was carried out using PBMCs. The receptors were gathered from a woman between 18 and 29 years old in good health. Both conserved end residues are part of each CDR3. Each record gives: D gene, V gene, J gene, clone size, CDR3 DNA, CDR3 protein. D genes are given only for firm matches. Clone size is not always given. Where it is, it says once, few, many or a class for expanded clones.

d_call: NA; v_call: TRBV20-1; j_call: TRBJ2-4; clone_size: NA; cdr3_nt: TGCAGTGCTGGGCGTTACTACAACATTCAGTACTTC; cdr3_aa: CSAGRYYNIQYF
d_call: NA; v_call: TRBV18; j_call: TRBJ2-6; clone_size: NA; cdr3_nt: TGTGCCAGCTCATATAGTTGGGAGTCTGGGGCCAACGTCCTGACTTTC; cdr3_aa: CASSYSWESGANVLTF
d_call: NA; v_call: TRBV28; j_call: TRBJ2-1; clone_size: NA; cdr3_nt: TGTGCCAGCAGCGGGGGGCTGTATTACAATGAGCAGTTCTTC; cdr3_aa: CASSGGLYYNEQFF
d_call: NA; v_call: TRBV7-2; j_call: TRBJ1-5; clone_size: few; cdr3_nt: TGTGCCAGCAGCTTGGAGGGGGGGGTTTATCAGCCCCAGCATTTT; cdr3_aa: CASSLEGGVYQPQHF
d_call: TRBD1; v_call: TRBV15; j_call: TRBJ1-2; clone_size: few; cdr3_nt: TGTGCCACCAGCAGGGGACAGGGGATGGATGGCTACACCTTC; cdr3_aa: CATSRGQGMDGYTF
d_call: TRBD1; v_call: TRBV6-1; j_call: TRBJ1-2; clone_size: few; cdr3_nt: TGTGCCAGCATCTCCGACAGGGGATATGGCTACACCTTC; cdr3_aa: CASISDRGYGYTF
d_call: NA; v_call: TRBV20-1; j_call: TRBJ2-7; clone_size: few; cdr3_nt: TGCAGTGCTTCCACCGCTAAGCCCTACGAGCAGTACTTC; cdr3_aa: CSASTAKPYEQYF
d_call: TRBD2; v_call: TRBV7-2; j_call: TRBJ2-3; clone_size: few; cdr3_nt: TGTGCCAGCAGCTCCCGGACTAGCGGGAGGGGAGATACGCAGTATTTT; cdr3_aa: CASSSRTSGRGDTQYF
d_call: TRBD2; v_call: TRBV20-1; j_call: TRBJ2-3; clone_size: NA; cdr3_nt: TGCAGTGCTAGAGCGGGAGGGCCTGGAGATACGCAGTATTTT; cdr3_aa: CSARAGGPGDTQYF
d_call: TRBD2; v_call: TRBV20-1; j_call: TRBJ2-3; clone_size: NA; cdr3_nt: TGCAGTGCTAGTTCCGCGGGGAGGGGCACAGATACGCAGTATTTT; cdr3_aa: CSASSAGRGTDTQYF
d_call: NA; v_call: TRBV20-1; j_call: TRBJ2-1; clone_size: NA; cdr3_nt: TGCAGTGCTAGAGGCGGGATCAGCTCCTACAATGAGCAGTTCTTC; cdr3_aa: CSARGGISSYNEQFF
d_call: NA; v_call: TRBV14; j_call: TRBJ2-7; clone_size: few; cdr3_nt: TGTGCCAGCAGCCAAGGGACTAATCGGTGGTGGGAGCAGTACTTC; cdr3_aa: CASSQGTNRWWEQYF
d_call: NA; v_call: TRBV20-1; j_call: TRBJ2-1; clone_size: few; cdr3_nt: TGCAGTGCTAGAGTGCGGGGGCGAGAGTCCAATGAGCAGTTCTTC; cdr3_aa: CSARVRGRESNEQFF
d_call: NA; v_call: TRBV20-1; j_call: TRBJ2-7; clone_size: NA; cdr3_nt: TGCAGTGCTAGTGTGAGGGGGGCCTACGAGCAGTACTTC; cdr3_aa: CSASVRGAYEQYF
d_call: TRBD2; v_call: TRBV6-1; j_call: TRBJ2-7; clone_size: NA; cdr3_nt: TGTGCCAGCAGTACCCGGACTAGCGGTGCCTACGAGCAGTACTTC; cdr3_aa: CASSTRTSGAYEQYF
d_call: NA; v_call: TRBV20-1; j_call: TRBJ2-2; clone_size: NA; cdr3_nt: TGCAGTGCTAGAGGGGCGGGGCAGAACACCGGGGAGCTGTTTTTT; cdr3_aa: CSARGAGQNTGELFF
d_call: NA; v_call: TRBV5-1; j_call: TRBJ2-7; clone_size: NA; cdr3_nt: TGCGCCAGCAGCTTGGTCCTGGGATCGGACGAGCAGTACTTC; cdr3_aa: CASSLVLGSDEQYF
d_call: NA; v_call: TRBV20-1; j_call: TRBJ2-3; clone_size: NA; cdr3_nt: TGCAGTGCTAGAGATCAGGGGCGAGGCACAGATACGCAGTATTTT; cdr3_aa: CSARDQGRGTDTQYF
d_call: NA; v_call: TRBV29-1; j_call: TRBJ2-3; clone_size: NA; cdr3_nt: TGCAGCGTTGAAGGCAGGGACCATGAAGTTGATACGCAGTATTTT; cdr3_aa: CSVEGRDHEVDTQYF
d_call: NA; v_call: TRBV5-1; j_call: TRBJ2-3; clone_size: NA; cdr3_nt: TGCGCCAGCAGCTTGGGCAGAGCCGGAGATACGCAGTATTTT; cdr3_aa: CASSLGRAGDTQYF
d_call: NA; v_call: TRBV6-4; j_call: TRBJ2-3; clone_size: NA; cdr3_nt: TGTGCCAGCAGTTCCGACACTTTAGATACGCAGTATTTT; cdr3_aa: CASSSDTLDTQYF
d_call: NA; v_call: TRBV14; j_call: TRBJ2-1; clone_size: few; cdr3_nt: TGTGCCAGCAGCCAAGTCCGGGGAGAGGTCTACAATGAGCAGTTCTTC; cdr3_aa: CASSQVRGEVYNEQFF
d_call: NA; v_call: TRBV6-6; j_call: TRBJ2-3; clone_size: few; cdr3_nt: TGTGCCAGCAAAGGGCCCGCCCAAGATACGCAGTATTTT; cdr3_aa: CASKGPAQDTQYF
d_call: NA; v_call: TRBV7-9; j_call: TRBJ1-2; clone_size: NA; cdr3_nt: TGTGCCAGCAGCTTAGAAATGAAGCGGGGGCGAAATGGCTACACCTTC; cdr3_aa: CASSLEMKRGRNGYTF
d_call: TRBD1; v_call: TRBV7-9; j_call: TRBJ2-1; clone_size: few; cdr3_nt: TGTGCCAGCTCCAAGGGGGCAACCGAAGCCGATGAGCAGTTCTTC; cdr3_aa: CASSKGATEADEQFF
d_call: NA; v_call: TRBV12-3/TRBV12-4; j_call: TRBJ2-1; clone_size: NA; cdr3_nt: TGTGCCAGCACCATAGGGGGGGGGCTCTCCTACAATGAGCAGTTCTTC; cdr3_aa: CASTIGGGLSYNEQFF
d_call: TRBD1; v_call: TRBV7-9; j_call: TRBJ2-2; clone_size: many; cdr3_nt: TGTGCCAGCAGCCTGACAGGGGCCACCGGGGAGCTGTTTTTT; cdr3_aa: CASSLTGATGELFF
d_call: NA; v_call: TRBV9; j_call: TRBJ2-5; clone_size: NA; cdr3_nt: TGTGCCAGCAGCCTCATGGACGGAGAGACCCAGTACTTC; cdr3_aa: CASSLMDGETQYF
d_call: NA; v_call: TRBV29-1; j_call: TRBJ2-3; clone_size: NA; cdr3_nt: TGCAGCACTCGGGACGGGGGACGGACAGATACGCAGTATTTT; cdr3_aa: CSTRDGGRTDTQYF
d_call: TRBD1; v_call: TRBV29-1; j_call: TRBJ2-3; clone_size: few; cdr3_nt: TGCAGCGTGAGGACAGGCGATACGCAGTATTTT; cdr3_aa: CSVRTGDTQYF
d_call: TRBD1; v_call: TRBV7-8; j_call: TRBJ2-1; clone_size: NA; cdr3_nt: TGTGCCAGCAGCTTAGTAGGCAGGGGGCGATCCTACAATGAGCAGTTCTTC; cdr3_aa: CASSLVGRGRSYNEQFF
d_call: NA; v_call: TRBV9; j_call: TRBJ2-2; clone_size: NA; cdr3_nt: TGTGCCAGCAGCGTAGCTAGTATATCTGGGGAGCTGTTTTTT; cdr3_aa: CASSVASISGELFF
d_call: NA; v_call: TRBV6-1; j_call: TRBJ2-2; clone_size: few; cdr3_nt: TGTGCCAGCGTTAAGGGAGCGAGAAACACCGGGGAGCTGTTTTTT; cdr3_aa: CASVKGARNTGELFF
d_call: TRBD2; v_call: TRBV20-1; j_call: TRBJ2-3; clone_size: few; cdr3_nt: TGCAGTGCTCAACTAGCGGGGGGCCGGAGCACAGATACGCAGTATTTT; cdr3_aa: CSAQLAGGRSTDTQYF
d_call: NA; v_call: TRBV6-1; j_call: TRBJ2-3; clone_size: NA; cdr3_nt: TGTGCCAGCAGTGAAGCGCCCACAGATACGCAGTATTTT; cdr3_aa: CASSEAPTDTQYF